A single sample gave rise to the 11 T cell receptor beta chains below, sequenced in a study of blood T cells in healthy people across ages. With a J-beta primer mix and a sample-barcoded 5' primer, a second PCR ran about 6 to 11 cycles. Each CDR3 protein gets one entry after TCRdb re-called the 5' RACE reads with MiXCR. The sample has about 1.7 million distinct CDR3 sequences; 25% to 30% are singletons. What was sequenced was blood. The receptors were gathered from a woman in her 30s in good health.

This clonotype was detected ten times or more. The CDR3 coding sequence is TGCAGCGTTTTAGAAGAGACCCAGTACTTC. Protein sequence: CSVLEETQYF. This rearrangement joins TRBV29-1 to TRBJ2-5; no firm D call. Trimming took off 5 bases at V and 3 bases at J, with 4 bases between the two ends. The CDR3 is 10 residues long. Germline CDR1 and CDR2: SQVTM and ANQGSEA.

The chain has TRBV5-1 and TRBJ2-1; 13 nucleotides agree with TRBD2. Germline V gene lookup returns CDR1 SGHRS and CDR2 YFSETQ. Trimming cost V 4 bases and J 6 bases; bases outside gene matches: 7. This CDR3 is built from 16 residues. CDR3 sequence reads: CASSPAGLAGSNEQFF. The DNA of the CDR3 is TGCGCCAGCAGCCCGGCGGGACTAGCGGGATCCAATGAGCAGTTCTTC. Together with reference TRBV5-1 and TRBJ2-1, the CDR3 gives the full variable domain: KAGVTQTPRYLIKTRGQQVTLSCSPISGHRSVSWYQQTPGQGLQFLFEYFSETQRNKGNFPGRFSGRQFSNSRSEMNVSTLELGDSALYLCASSPAGLAGSNEQFFGPGTRLTVL.

This clonotype has a handful of counts. This chain uses TRBV7-2 with TRBJ2-1, with TRBD2 as a possible D gene (5 bases). CDR3 length: 17 residues. Germline CDR1 SGHTA, CDR2 FQGNSA. Between the trimmed V and J ends, which lost 1 base and 2 bases, there was a span of 15 bases. The CDR3 nucleotides are TGTGCCAGCAGCTTAGGAGGAGGCGTAGGTCCCTACAATGAGCAGTTCTTC. Protein product: CASSLGGGVGPYNEQFF.

The chain carries TRBV28 and TRBJ2-3; 7 positions agree with TRBD1. The CDR3 loop spans 17 amino acids. Trimming took 4 bases from V and 6 from J; bases not matched to a gene: 16. Germline V lookup: CDR1 MDHEN, CDR2 SYDVKM. CDR3 amino acids: CASSYEGAGDPSDTQYF. The CDR3 region has the DNA TGTGCCAGCAGTTACGAGGGGGCGGGTGACCCCTCCGATACGCAGTATTTT.

This clonotype came up many times. The chain carries TRBV12-3 or TRBV12-4 and TRBJ2-1; D may be TRBD1 or TRBD2 (5 bases each). This CDR3 spans 13 amino acids. The V end lost 6 bases, the J end lost 9 bases, and 15 bases lay between the germline ends. The CDR3 DNA reads as TGTGCCAGCAGGGATACCAGGGACGGTGAGCAGTTCTTC. Its protein is CASRDTRDGEQFF.

This clonotype came up many times. This chain uses TRBV15 with TRBJ1-2; TRBD1 aligns across 7 bases. V shed 5 bases, J shed 7 bases, and the junction held 13 bases outside the gene matches. The germline gives CDR1 LNHNV, CDR2 YYDKDF (reference sequence). This CDR3 spans 15 amino acids. This CDR3 is CATSQPGGGPFGYTF. CDR3 nucleotide sequence: TGTGCCACCAGCCAACCAGGGGGAGGGCCTTTTGGCTACACCTTC.

This clonotype was counted a single time. V gene TRBV28 combines with J gene TRBJ2-7; no clear D gene. With 7 bases removed from V and 0 bases from J, the gap between germline ends came to 10 bases. The CDR3 is made up of 13 amino acids. The germline gives CDR1 MDHEN, CDR2 SYDVKM. This chain's CDR3 is CASIGPSSYEQYF. CDR3 nucleotides: TGTGCCAGCATAGGCCCGAGCTCCTACGAGCAGTACTTC.

This clonotype was seen more than once but under ten times. The chain couples TRBV10-3 to TRBJ2-7, with TRBD2 as a possible D gene (5 bases). The length of the CDR3 is 14 residues. Germline V gene data show CDR1 as ENHRY and CDR2 as SYGVKD. V lost 6 bases and J 2 bases, leaving 14 bases between the germline ends. Written as DNA, the CDR3 is TGTGCCATCAGGATAGGACTGGAGACCTACGAGCAGTACTTC. As protein: CAIRIGLETYEQYF.

This clonotype was found many times. CDR3 coding DNA: TGTGCCAGCAGCCCCGCCCGGACAGCTAGCTATGGCTACACCTTC. It is translated as CASSPARTASYGYTF. The J gene is TRBJ1-2, the V gene TRBV7-2, with D possibly being TRBD1 (6 bases). CDR1 and CDR2 (germline): SGHTA, FQGNSA. V dropped 5 bases and J dropped 4 bases, with 17 bases sitting between them. The CDR3 has 15 amino acids.

The V call is TRBV11-3, the J call TRBJ2-2; D possibly matches TRBD1 or TRBD2 (5 bases each). The CDR3 spans 16 residues. The germline V gene encodes CDR1 SGHNT and CDR2 YENEEA. The V end lost 6 bases, the J end lost 4 bases, and 18 bases lay between the germline ends. The CDR3 loop is CASRSEGPGSTGELFF. In DNA, the CDR3 is TGTGCCAGCAGATCCGAGGGGCCCGGCAGCACCGGGGAGCTGTTTTTT.

This clonotype was found a few times. The chain couples TRBV5-1 to TRBJ2-7, with D possibly matching TRBD2 (6 bases). CDR1 SGHRS and CDR2 YFSETQ come from the germline V gene. The germline V and J ends were trimmed by 6 bases and 2 bases, with 15 bases remaining between them. This CDR3 contains 14 residues. Here the CDR3 reads CASNPGGIAYEQYF. The CDR3, as DNA: TGCGCCAGCAACCCCGGCGGGATTGCCTACGAGCAGTACTTC.